This T cell receptor beta chain derives from a study of blood T cell repertoires in COVID-19. Whole-study context: Both acute and convalescent COVID-19 samples were obtained from the United States, Italy and Spain. T cells, B-cell-depleted T cells, or PBMCs supplied cDNA or gDNA.

Germline assignment: CDR1 MNHEY and CDR2 SVGAGI. The trim removed 9 bases at V and 5 bases at J, leaving 10 bases unmatched. The CDR3 spans 14 residues. Original analysis: It was from reference gene primer amplification that nucleated cell counts were estimated. TCRdb's copy holds only in-frame clones and misses some; the assay was immunoSEQ multiplex PCR. V and J calls and clone size are those listed in that table; D and trimming were worked out from the DNA. Of 200,000 or so clones detected, 80% appear once; the ten largest clones hold about 5.5%. V is TRBV6-5 and J is TRBJ2-7; TRBD2 matches at 10 bases. The sequenced sample was peripheral blood. The TCR comes from a woman between 65 and 79 years old with acute or convalescent COVID-19. The CDR3 protein is CASSPGTSVHEQYF. Here the CDR3 DNA reads TGTGCCAGTAGCCCCGGGACTAGCGTACACGAGCAGTACTTC.